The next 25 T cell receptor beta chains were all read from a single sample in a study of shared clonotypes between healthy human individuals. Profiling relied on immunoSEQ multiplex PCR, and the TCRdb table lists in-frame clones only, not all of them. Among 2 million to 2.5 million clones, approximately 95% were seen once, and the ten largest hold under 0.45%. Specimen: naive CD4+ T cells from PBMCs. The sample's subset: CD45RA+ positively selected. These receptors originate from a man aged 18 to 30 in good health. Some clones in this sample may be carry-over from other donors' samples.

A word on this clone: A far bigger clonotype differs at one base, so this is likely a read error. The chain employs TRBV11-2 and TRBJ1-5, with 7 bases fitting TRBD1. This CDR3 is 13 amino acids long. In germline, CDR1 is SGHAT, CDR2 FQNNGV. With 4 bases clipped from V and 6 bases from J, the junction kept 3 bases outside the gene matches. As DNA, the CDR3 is TGTGCCAGCAGCTGGGCAGGGGGTCAGCCCCAGCATTTT. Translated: CASSWAGGQPQHF. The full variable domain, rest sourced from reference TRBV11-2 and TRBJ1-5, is EAGVAQSPRYKIIEKRQSVAFWCNPISGHATLYWYQQILGQGPKLLIQFQNNGVVDDSQLPKDRFSAERLKGVDSTLKIQPAKLEDSAVYLCASSWAGGQPQHFGDGTRLSIL.

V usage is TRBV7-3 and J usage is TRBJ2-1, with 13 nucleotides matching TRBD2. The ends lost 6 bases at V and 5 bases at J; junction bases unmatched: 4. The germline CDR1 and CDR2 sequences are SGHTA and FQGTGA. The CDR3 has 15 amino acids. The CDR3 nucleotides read TGTGCCAGCAGTATCGGGACTAGCGGGGACAATGAGCAGTTCTTC. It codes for CASSIGTSGDNEQFF.

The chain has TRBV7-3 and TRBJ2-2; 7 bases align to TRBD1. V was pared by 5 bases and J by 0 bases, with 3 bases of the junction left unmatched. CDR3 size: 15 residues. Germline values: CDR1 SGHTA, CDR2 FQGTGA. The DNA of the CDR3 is TGTGCCAGCAGCCCGACAGGGACGAACACCGGGGAGCTGTTTTTT. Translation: CASSPTGTNTGELFF. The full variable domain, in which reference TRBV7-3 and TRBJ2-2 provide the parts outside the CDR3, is GAGVSQTPSNKVTEKGKYVELRCDPISGHTALYWYRQSLGQGPEFLIYFQGTGAADDSGLPNDRFFAVRPEGSVSTLKIQRTERGDSAVYLCASSPTGTNTGELFFGEGSRLTVL.

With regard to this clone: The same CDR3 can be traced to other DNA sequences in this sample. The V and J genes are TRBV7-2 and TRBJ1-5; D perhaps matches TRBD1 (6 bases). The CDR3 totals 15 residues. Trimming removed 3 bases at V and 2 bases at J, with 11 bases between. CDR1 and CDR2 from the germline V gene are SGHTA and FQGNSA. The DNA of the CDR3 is TGTGCCAGCAGCTTGGGGGGCAGCGGCAATCAGCCCCAGCATTTT. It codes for CASSLGGSGNQPQHF.

The CDR3 reads CASSLPRGGAETQYF. CDR3 sequence (DNA): TGTGCCAGCAGCTTACCCAGGGGGGGAGCGGAGACCCAGTACTTC. The chain links TRBV7-6 to TRBJ2-5; D assignment may be TRBD1 or TRBD2 (7 bases each). Trimming took off 2 bases at V and 5 bases at J, with 15 bases between the two ends. CDR3 length: 15 amino acids. The germline V gene encodes CDR1 SGHVS and CDR2 FNYEAQ.

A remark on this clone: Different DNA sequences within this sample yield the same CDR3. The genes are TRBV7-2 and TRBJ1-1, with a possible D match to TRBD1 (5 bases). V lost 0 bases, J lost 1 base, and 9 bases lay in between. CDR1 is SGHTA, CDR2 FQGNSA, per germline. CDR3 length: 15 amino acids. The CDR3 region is CASSLAGVGNTEAFF. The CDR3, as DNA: TGTGCCAGCAGCTTAGCAGGGGTCGGGAACACTGAAGCTTTCTTT.

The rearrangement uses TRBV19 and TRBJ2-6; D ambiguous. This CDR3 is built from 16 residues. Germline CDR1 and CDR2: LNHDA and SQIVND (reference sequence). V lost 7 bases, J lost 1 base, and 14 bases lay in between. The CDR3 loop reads CASNDGRLSGANVLTF. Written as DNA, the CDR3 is TGTGCCAGTAATGATGGACGGCTATCTGGGGCCAACGTCCTGACTTTC.

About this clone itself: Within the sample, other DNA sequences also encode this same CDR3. As DNA, the CDR3 is TGTGCCAGCAGCTTAGGTCGGCAGAAAGAGACCCAGTACTTC. It yields the protein CASSLGRQKETQYF. This rearrangement joins TRBV7-2 to TRBJ2-5; D remains ambiguous. V shed 1 base and J shed 3 bases, with 9 bases lying between them. The CDR3 is 14 residues long. Germline V CDR1 and CDR2: SGHTA, FQGNSA.

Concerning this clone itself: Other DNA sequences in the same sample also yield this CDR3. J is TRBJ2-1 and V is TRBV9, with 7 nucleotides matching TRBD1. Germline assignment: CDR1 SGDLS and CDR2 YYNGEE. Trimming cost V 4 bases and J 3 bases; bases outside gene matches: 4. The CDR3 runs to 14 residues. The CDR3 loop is CASSPRQGYNEQFF. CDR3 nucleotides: TGTGCCAGCAGCCCCAGACAGGGCTACAATGAGCAGTTCTTC.

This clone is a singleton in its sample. CDR3 DNA: TGTGCCAGCAGCGTCAACGCAGGCGACAATGAGCAGTTCTTC. It is translated as CASSVNAGDNEQFF. The chain has TRBV9 and TRBJ2-1; D unresolved. V dropped 2 bases and J dropped 5 bases, with 11 bases sitting between them. Germline loops: CDR1 SGDLS, CDR2 YYNGEE. The CDR3 is 14 amino acids. The whole variable domain, filled in from reference TRBV9 and TRBJ2-1, reads DSGVTQTPKHLITATGQRVTLRCSPRSGDLSVYWYQQSLDQGLQFLIQYYNGEERAKGNILERFSAQQFPDLHSELNLSSLELGDSALYFCASSVNAGDNEQFFGPGTRLTVL.

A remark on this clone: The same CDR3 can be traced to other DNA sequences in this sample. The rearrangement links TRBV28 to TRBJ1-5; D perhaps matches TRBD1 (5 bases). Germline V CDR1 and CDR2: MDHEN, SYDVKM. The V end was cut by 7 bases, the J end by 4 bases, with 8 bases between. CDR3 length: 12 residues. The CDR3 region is CASTEGNQPQHF. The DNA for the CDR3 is TGTGCCAGCACGGAGGGGAATCAGCCCCAGCATTTT.

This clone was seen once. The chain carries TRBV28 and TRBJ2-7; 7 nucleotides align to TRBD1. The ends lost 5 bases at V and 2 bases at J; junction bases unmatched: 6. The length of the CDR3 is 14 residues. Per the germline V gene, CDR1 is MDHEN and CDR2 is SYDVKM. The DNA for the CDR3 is TGTGCCAGCAGTCAGACCCAGGGGGCCTACGAGCAGTACTTC. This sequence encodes CASSQTQGAYEQYF.

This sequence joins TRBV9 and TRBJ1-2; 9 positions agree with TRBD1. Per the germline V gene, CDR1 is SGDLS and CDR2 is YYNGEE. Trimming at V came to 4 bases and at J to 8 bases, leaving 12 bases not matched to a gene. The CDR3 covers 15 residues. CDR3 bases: TGTGCCAGCAGCCTGCAGCCCGGACAGGGGCTAGGCTACACCTTC. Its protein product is CASSLQPGQGLGYTF.

The CDR3 DNA is TGTGCCAGCACCGACCCCCTAGCGGGGAGCTCCTACGAGCAGTACTTC. Translation gives CASTDPLAGSSYEQYF. The chain has TRBV6-6 and TRBJ2-7, with 9 bases fitting TRBD2. CDR1 is MNHNY, CDR2 SVGAGI, per germline (reference sequence). The J segment lost 0 bases and the V segment lost 7 bases, leaving 10 bases of the junction unmatched. This CDR3 is built from 16 residues.

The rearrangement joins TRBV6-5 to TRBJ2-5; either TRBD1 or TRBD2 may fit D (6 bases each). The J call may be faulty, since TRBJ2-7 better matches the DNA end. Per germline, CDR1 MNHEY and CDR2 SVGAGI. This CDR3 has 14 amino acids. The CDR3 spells CASSFRGGPYEQYF. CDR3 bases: TGTGCCAGCAGTTTTAGAGGGGGGCCCTACGAGCAGTACTTC.

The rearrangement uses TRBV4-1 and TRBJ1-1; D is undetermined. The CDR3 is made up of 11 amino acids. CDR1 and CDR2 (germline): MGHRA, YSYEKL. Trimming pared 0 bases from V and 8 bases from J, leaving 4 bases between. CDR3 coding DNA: TGCGCCAGCAGCCAAGAAAGAGAAGCTTTCTTT. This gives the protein CASSQEREAFF.

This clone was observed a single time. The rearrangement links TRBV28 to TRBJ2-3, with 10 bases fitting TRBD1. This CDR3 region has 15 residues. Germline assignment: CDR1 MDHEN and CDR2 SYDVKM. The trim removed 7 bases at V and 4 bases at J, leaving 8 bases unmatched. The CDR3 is CASTLDRGRADTQYF. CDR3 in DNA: TGTGCCAGCACCCTAGACAGGGGGCGCGCAGATACGCAGTATTTT.

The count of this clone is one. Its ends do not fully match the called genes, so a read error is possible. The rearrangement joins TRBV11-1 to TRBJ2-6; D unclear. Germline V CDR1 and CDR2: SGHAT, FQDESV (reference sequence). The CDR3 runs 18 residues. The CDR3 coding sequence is TGTGCCAGCAGATTAGGGAACGCGCTTAGCTCTGGGGCCAACGTCCTGACTTTC. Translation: CASRLGNALSSGANVLTF.

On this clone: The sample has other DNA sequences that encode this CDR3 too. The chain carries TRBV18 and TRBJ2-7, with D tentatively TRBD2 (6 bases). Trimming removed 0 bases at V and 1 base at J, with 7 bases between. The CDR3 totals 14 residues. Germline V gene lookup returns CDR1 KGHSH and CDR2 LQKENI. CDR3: CASSPPGGSYEQYF. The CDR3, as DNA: TGTGCCAGCTCACCACCGGGGGGTTCCTACGAGCAGTACTTC.

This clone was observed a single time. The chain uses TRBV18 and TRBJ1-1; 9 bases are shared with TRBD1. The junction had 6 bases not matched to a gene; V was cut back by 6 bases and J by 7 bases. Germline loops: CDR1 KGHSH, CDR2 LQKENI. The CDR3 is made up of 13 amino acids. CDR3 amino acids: CASSGTGRNEAFF. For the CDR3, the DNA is TGTGCCAGCTCCGGGACAGGGCGAAATGAAGCTTTCTTT.

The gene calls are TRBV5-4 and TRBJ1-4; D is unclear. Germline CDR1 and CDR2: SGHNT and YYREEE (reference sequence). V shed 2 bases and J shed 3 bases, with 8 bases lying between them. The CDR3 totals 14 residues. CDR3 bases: TGTGCCAGCAGCTTATTTCCTGCTAATGAAAAACTGTTTTTT. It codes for CASSLFPANEKLFF.

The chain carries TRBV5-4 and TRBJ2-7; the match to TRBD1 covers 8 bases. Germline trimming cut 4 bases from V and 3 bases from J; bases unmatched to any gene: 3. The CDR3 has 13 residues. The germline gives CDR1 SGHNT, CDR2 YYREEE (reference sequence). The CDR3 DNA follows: TGTGCCAGCAGCCCGGACAGGGACTACGAGCAGTACTTC. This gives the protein CASSPDRDYEQYF.

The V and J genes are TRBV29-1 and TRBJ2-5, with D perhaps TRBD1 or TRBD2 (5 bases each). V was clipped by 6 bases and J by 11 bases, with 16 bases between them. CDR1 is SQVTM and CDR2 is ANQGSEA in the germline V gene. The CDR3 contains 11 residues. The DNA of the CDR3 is TGCAGCGTCTCGGACGGGGCGGCTCAGTACTTC. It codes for CSVSDGAAQYF.

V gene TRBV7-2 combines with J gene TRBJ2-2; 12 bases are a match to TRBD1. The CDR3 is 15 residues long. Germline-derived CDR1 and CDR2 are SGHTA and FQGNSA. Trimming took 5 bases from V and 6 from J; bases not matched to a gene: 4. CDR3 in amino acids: CASSIRDRGPGELFF. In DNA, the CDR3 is TGTGCCAGCAGCATCCGGGACAGGGGGCCCGGGGAGCTGTTTTTT.

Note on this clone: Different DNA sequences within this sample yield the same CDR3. This chain's CDR3 is CASSLEPGATDTQYF. CDR3 sequence (DNA): TGCGCCAGCAGCTTGGAGCCAGGGGCCACAGATACGCAGTATTTT. This rearrangement joins TRBV5-1 to TRBJ2-3, with D perhaps matching TRBD1 (6 bases). The V end was cut by 0 bases, the J end by 2 bases, with 10 bases between. CDR3 size: 15 residues. Looked up from germline, CDR1 is SGHRS and CDR2 is YFSETQ.